Described below is a single TCR beta chain sequence and its context. Its target antigen remains unknown. There are no base qualities to consult, and no much larger clone falls within one base. The protocol used for the library was the immunoSEQ multiplex PCR assay. The table was pulled from immuneACCESS by TCRdb, which kept in-frame rearrangements only. Such tables lose some clones; where checked, under half of the loss comes from unresolved V genes, and the rest has no known cause. The sample table holds some 3,500 clones, of which 85% to 95% were seen once. Of the sample, 7% to 8.5% is held by the ten largest clones. This record belongs to a study of tumor T cells in aggressive B-cell lymphoma (dated by TCRdb to 2017 to 2019). Inclusive of the bounding cysteine and phenylalanine, the CDR3 is 13 residues long. Left in the record is the CDR3 DNA by itself, 39 bases read in frame from the first base. The germline V gene yields SQVTM for CDR1 and ANQGSEA for CDR2.

Specimen: tumor tissue. This TCR was recovered from an adult with diffuse large B cell lymphoma. The V and J genes are TRBV29-1 and TRBJ2-2; TRBD1 fits 7 bases in the junction. The DNA sequence is given as TGCAGTGTGGACAGGAGGAACACCGGGGAGCTGTTTTTT. It encodes CSVDRRNTGELFF.